This entry lists 3 T cell receptor beta chains sequenced from one sample in a study of cytomegalovirus exposure and HLA in healthy donors. The study ran its PCR with 60 Vbeta and 13 Jbeta primers. The protocol was immunoSEQ multiplex PCR, while the TCRdb copy is restricted to in-frame clones and leaves out a portion. The data hold around 88,000 clones, with about 74% observed a single time. The specimen was PBMCs. The receptors stem from a male donor in good health and CMV-seronegative.

This clone occurred once. The genes are TRBV9 and TRBJ2-7; TRBD1 might be the D (6 bases). V shed 0 bases and J shed 0 bases, with 10 bases lying between them. The CDR3 sequence is 15 residues long. The germline CDR1 and CDR2 sequences are SGDLS and YYNGEE. CDR3 DNA: TGTGCCAGCAGCGTAGTGGGGGACAACTCCTACGAGCAGTACTTC. Its translation: CASSVVGDNSYEQYF.

CDR3 bases: TGTGCCTGGGCCCGGGATATGAACACTGAAGCTTTCTTT. It specifies CAWARDMNTEAFF. The chain uses TRBV30 and TRBJ1-1; D unresolved. CDR3 length equals 13 residues. V was clipped by 5 bases and J by 0 bases, with 10 bases between them. Per germline, CDR1 GTSNPN and CDR2 SVGIG (reference sequence).

The chain joins TRBV5-4 to TRBJ2-7, with TRBD1 as a possible D gene (8 bases). The CDR3 is 14 residues long. Germline CDR1 SGHNT, CDR2 YYREEE (reference sequence). V shed 5 bases and J shed 2 bases, with 14 bases lying between them. CDR3 amino acids: CASRETGGAYEQYF. CDR3 nucleotide sequence: TGTGCCAGCAGGGAAACAGGGGGGGCCTACGAGCAGTACTTC.